Sequencing of this TCR beta chain was carried out in a study of blood T cells in healthy people across ages. CDR3 size: 13 residues. V dropped 2 bases and J dropped 3 bases, with 7 bases sitting between them. Germline CDR1 SGHNT, CDR2 YENEEA. A J-beta primer mix and a sample-barcoded 5' primer were used in a second PCR of about 7 to 12 cycles. TCRdb reprocessed the 5' RACE reads with MiXCR, giving one entry per CDR3 protein. The top ten hold about 19% of the sample, which has 920,000 or so distinct CDR3 sequences, 35% to 50% seen once. The specimen was blood. The clonotype originates from a woman aged 55-69 years in good health. The chain combines TRBV11-3 with TRBJ2-5; no definite D call. CDR3 amino acids: CASSLIPEETQYF. The CDR3 nucleotides read TGTGCCAGCAGCTTAATACCCGAAGAGACCCAGTACTTC.